Presented here are 18 T cell receptor beta chains from one specimen sequenced in a study of response to subunit inactivated influenza vaccine (dated by TCRdb to the late 2010s). The method was RT-PCR. Sequencing instrument: Illumina HiSeq 2500. The raw public data were reprocessed by TCRdb itself: fastp quality trimming at Q25, MiXCR clonotype calling, in-frame beta chains only. Entries that share a CDR3 protein sequence are merged under the most common genes and DNA. This sample holds approximately 200,000 distinct CDR3 sequences; 14% were observed only once. The ten largest clonotypes hold 20% to 30% of the sample. The material sequenced was CD8+ T cells sorted from PBMCs, taken about 5 days after vaccination. These receptors originate from a middle-aged man who received an inactivated influenza vaccine. Donor details come from another sample of the same person, matched by shared clones.

The rearrangement joins TRBV27 to TRBJ2-7; TRBD2 might be the D (5 bases). V lost 2 bases to trimming and J lost 2 bases, with 19 bases between them. This CDR3 comprises 17 residues. Germline V gives CDR1 MNHEY, CDR2 SMNVEV (reference sequence). In nucleotides, the CDR3 is TGTGCCAGCAGTTTAAACGCCAATATCGGGATCCCCTACGAGCAGTACTTC. Amino acid sequence: CASSLNANIGIPYEQYF.

This clonotype was counted at least ten times. The rearrangement links TRBV20-1 to TRBJ2-7, with unresolved D. The CDR3 is 11 residues long. The germline V gene has CDR1 DFQATT and CDR2 SNEGSKA (reference sequence). The V gene lost 0 bases and the J gene lost 4 bases, with 4 bases spanning the gap. The CDR3 DNA follows: TGCAGTGCTAGAGAGGGTTACGAGCAGTACTTC. Protein product: CSAREGYEQYF.

There are a few counts of this clonotype. The chain combines TRBV20-1 with TRBJ2-7; TRBD2 agrees at 9 bases. The CDR3 totals 15 residues. The germline V gene has CDR1 DFQATT and CDR2 SNEGSKA (reference sequence). V gave up 0 bases and J gave up 4 bases; unmatched junction bases: 7. CDR3: CSARDLGGRGYEQYF. The CDR3 nucleotides read TGCAGTGCTAGAGATTTAGGCGGGAGGGGTTACGAGCAGTACTTC.

V is TRBV6-5 and J is TRBJ1-1; 11 positions match TRBD1. Trimming took 0 bases from V and 3 from J; bases not matched to a gene: 3. The CDR3 contains 16 residues. Looked up from germline, CDR1 is MNHEY and CDR2 is SVGAGI. The CDR3 sequence: CASSYSRTGGYTEAFF. The CDR3 bases are TGTGCCAGCAGTTACTCGAGGACAGGGGGCTACACTGAAGCTTTCTTT.

Only a few counts were recorded for this clonotype. The chain is built from TRBV19 and TRBJ2-1, with D tentatively TRBD2 (6 bases). V lost 3 bases and J lost 2, with 11 bases in between. Per the germline V gene, CDR1 is LNHDA and CDR2 is SQIVND (reference sequence). The CDR3 totals 15 residues. CDR3 residues: CASSIQGGPYNEQFF. The DNA for the CDR3 is TGTGCCAGTAGTATCCAGGGAGGCCCCTACAATGAGCAGTTCTTC. Full variable domain (outside the CDR3, taken from reference TRBV19 and TRBJ2-1): DGGITQSPKYLFRKEGQNVTLSCEQNLNHDAMYWYRQDPGQGLRLIYYSQIVNDFQKGDIAEGYSVSREKKESFPLTVTSAQKNPTAFYLCASSIQGGPYNEQFFGPGTRLTVL.

This clonotype occurred a few times. CDR3 DNA sequence: TGTGCCAGCAACCCCGGGGGGTTGGCCTACAATGAGCAGTTCTTC. This sequence encodes CASNPGGLAYNEQFF. The chain combines TRBV12-3 or TRBV12-4 with TRBJ2-1, with 7 bases matching TRBD2. This CDR3 is built from 15 residues. Trimming at V came to 7 bases and at J to 2 bases, leaving 8 bases not matched to a gene.

The rearrangement joins TRBV6-1 to TRBJ2-5, with D possibly matching TRBD2 (5 bases). Per the germline V gene, CDR1 is MNHNS and CDR2 is SASEGT. The CDR3 loop spans 13 amino acids. V was trimmed by 1 base and J by 7 bases, leaving 10 bases between them. CDR3 residues: CASSEVAGWTQYF. CDR3 DNA: TGTGCCAGCAGTGAAGTGGCGGGTTGGACCCAGTACTTC.

This clonotype was found a few times. The rearrangement joins TRBV7-9 to TRBJ2-1; TRBD2 matches 10 bases. Germline V gene sequence: CDR1 SEHNR, CDR2 FQNEAQ (reference sequence). V lost 4 bases and J lost 7; bases outside the gene matches: 7. This CDR3 is 15 amino acids long. The CDR3 region has the DNA TGTGCCAGCAGCTCCTCATCTAGCGGGAGTAATGAGCAGTTCTTC. It is translated as CASSSSSSGSNEQFF.

The table lists this clonotype with many counts. This chain uses TRBV20-1 with TRBJ2-7; D is unclear. Trimming stripped 0 bases from V and 3 bases from J, with 18 bases between. The CDR3 sequence is 16 residues long. The germline CDR1 and CDR2 sequences are DFQATT and SNEGSKA (reference sequence). The CDR3 region is CSARDREHGPLYEQYF. CDR3 bases: TGCAGTGCTAGAGATAGGGAACATGGACCCCTCTACGAGCAGTACTTC.

The chain uses TRBV11-2 and TRBJ2-5; 12 nucleotides line up with TRBD2. The junction had 2 bases not matched to a gene; V was cut back by 4 bases and J by 2 bases. The length of the CDR3 is 15 residues. Germline V CDR1 and CDR2: SGHAT, FQNNGV. The CDR3 loop is CASSSGLAGQETQYF. CDR3 nucleotides: TGTGCCAGCAGCTCGGGACTAGCGGGTCAAGAGACCCAGTACTTC.

This clonotype was detected only a few times. The J gene is TRBJ2-5, the V gene TRBV28; possible D gene TRBD1, 6 bases. CDR1 and CDR2 (germline): MDHEN, SYDVKM. The CDR3 is made up of 15 amino acids. Trimming left V 5 bases short and J 5 bases short, with 18 bases between. As DNA, the CDR3 is TGTGCCAGCAGTCCCGTCAGGGGAACGGGGGAGACCCAGTACTTC. It codes for CASSPVRGTGETQYF. Variable domain in full (rest from reference TRBV28 and TRBJ2-5): DVKVTQSSRYLVKRTGEKVFLECVQDMDHENMFWYRQDPGLGLRLIYFSYDVKMKEKGDIPEGYSVSREKKERFSLILESASTNQTSMYLCASSPVRGTGETQYFGPGTRLLVL.

This clonotype was counted a few times. The V and J genes are TRBV4-3 and TRBJ2-1; D is possibly TRBD1 (5 bases). CDR3 length equals 15 residues. Germline-derived CDR1 and CDR2 are LGHNA and YSLEER. Trimming left V 4 bases short and J 4 bases short, with 14 bases between. In DNA, the CDR3 is TGCGCCAGCAGCCCCACCATAGCAGGGTACAATGAGCAGTTCTTC. Translation: CASSPTIAGYNEQFF.

The rearrangement uses TRBV6-2 or TRBV6-3 and TRBJ2-1, with a possible D match to TRBD2 (5 bases). Between the trimmed V and J ends, which lost 7 bases and 0 bases, there was a span of 7 bases. The CDR3 is made up of 13 amino acids. Germline CDR1 and CDR2: MNHEY and SVGEGT. CDR3 residues: CASTRVSYNEQFF. The CDR3, as DNA: TGTGCCAGCACGCGGGTCTCCTACAATGAGCAGTTCTTC.

The sample holds a few counts of this clonotype. The chain combines TRBV7-9 with TRBJ2-7, with a tentative D call TRBD1 (6 bases). Trimming cost V 5 bases and J 3 bases, with 17 bases left between them. CDR1 and CDR2 (germline): SEHNR, FQNEAQ (reference sequence). The CDR3 length is 15 residues. The CDR3 bases are TGTGCCAGCAGCCACGGCACCAGGACAGTCTACGAGCAGTACTTC. This sequence encodes CASSHGTRTVYEQYF.

This chain connects TRBV28 to TRBJ2-7, with 7 positions matching TRBD1. The CDR3 consists of 15 residues. The germline CDR1 and CDR2 sequences are MDHEN and SYDVKM. After removal of 6 bases from V and 7 bases from J, the junction contained 15 bases not matched to a gene. The CDR3 DNA follows: TGTGCCAGCAGCCCGCCCATCCACAGGGGATTTGAGCAGTACTTC. The encoded protein is CASSPPIHRGFEQYF.

In its sample, this clonotype was seen a few times. This chain links TRBV29-1 with TRBJ2-1; TRBD1 aligns across 9 bases. CDR3 length: 15 amino acids. J was trimmed by 0 bases and V by 4 bases; bases with no gene match: 4. CDR1 is SQVTM, CDR2 ANQGSEA, per germline. DNA for the CDR3: TGCAGCGTTGGAGGGACAGGGAGCTCCTACAATGAGCAGTTCTTC. Protein: CSVGGTGSSYNEQFF.

This clonotype appeared many times. The chain employs TRBV14 and TRBJ2-7; the D is unclear. Germline values: CDR1 SGHDN, CDR2 FVKESK. The CDR3 loop spans 12 amino acids. V was pared by 1 base and J by 6 bases, with 7 bases between. DNA for the CDR3: TGTGCCAGCAGCCAAGGGACCGTCGAGCAGTACTTC. Residues: CASSQGTVEQYF. The variable domain in full, completed from reference TRBV14 and TRBJ2-7, reads EAGVTQFPSHSVIEKGQTVTLRCDPISGHDNLYWYRRVMGKEIKFLLHFVKESKQDESGMPNNRFLAERTGGTYSTLKVQPAELEDSGVYFCASSQGTVEQYFGPGTRLTVT.

This chain connects TRBV15 to TRBJ2-3; weak D call: TRBD1 (5 bases). Germline V gene lookup returns CDR1 LNHNV and CDR2 YYDKDF (reference sequence). V was trimmed by 0 bases and J by 5 bases, leaving 21 bases between them. The CDR3 loop spans 18 amino acids. CDR3 in amino acids: CATSRDRQGSVIEDTQYF. The CDR3 DNA reads as TGTGCCACCAGCAGAGACCGGCAGGGTTCAGTTATCGAAGATACGCAGTATTTT.